These 25 T cell receptor beta chains were sequenced from one sample in a study of T cell responses to AZD1222 COVID-19 vaccine. The assay was immunoSEQ multiplex PCR, and TCRdb's table has in-frame clones only and misses some. The sample holds 150,000 or so clones; 70% to 90% are singletons and the top ten take around 8%. This specimen consisted of peripheral blood, obtained on day 0 of AZD1222 vaccination. These TCRs come from an adult in good health.

This chain uses TRBV14 with TRBJ2-2; 7 nucleotides line up with TRBD2. V shed 3 bases and J 6 bases; nucleotides not matched to a gene: 4. Germline V gene sequence: CDR1 SGHDN, CDR2 FVKESK. The CDR3 length is 14 residues. CDR3 bases: TGTGCCAGCAGCCAGACTAGCCCCCCCGGGGAGCTGTTTTTT. Protein sequence: CASSQTSPPGELFF.

The chain has TRBV11-2 and TRBJ2-2; D gene uncertain. The CDR3 is made up of 15 amino acids. V lost 5 bases and J lost 3, with 13 bases in between. The germline gives CDR1 SGHAT, CDR2 FQNNGV. This CDR3 is CASSPHFGYTGELFF. The CDR3, as DNA: TGTGCCAGCAGCCCCCACTTCGGGTACACCGGGGAGCTGTTTTTT. The full variable domain, with the rest looked up from reference TRBV11-2 and TRBJ2-2, is EAGVAQSPRYKIIEKRQSVAFWCNPISGHATLYWYQQILGQGPKLLIQFQNNGVVDDSQLPKDRFSAERLKGVDSTLKIQPAKLEDSAVYLCASSPHFGYTGELFFGEGSRLTVL.

The chain is built from TRBV24-1 and TRBJ2-1; 10 bases agree with TRBD1. Trimming at V came to 2 bases and at J to 2 bases, leaving 2 bases not matched to a gene. The CDR3 has 16 amino acids. Germline V gives CDR1 KGHDR, CDR2 SFDVKD. The CDR3 DNA sequence: TGTGCCACCAGTGATTGGGACAGGGGAACCTACAATGAGCAGTTCTTC. It yields the protein CATSDWDRGTYNEQFF.

This clone was counted a few times. This specimen includes other DNA sequences encoding the same CDR3. The rearrangement uses TRBV9 and TRBJ2-2; D is unclear. Germline-derived CDR1 and CDR2 are SGDLS and YYNGEE. Between the trimmed V and J ends, which lost 0 bases and 1 base, there was a span of 7 bases. The CDR3 loop spans 15 amino acids. The CDR3 reads CASSVGLQNTGELFF. DNA for the CDR3: TGTGCCAGCAGCGTAGGCCTCCAGAACACCGGGGAGCTGTTTTTT.

The gene calls are TRBV7-9 and TRBJ1-1; 7 bases line up with TRBD1. Trimming took 7 bases from V and 5 from J; bases not matched to a gene: 7. Per the germline V gene, CDR1 is SEHNR and CDR2 is FQNEAQ (reference sequence). This CDR3 is 13 amino acids long. The CDR3 DNA reads as TGTGCCAGCACCAGAGGGGACAGTACTGAAGCTTTCTTT. Protein sequence: CASTRGDSTEAFF.

The genes are TRBV19 and TRBJ1-1, with TRBD1 identical over 8 bases. CDR3 length equals 14 residues. Germline V lookup: CDR1 LNHDA, CDR2 SQIVND (reference sequence). The V gene end was trimmed by 7 bases and the J gene end by 0 bases; junction bases not matched to a gene: 4. The CDR3 bases are TGTGCCAGTACCCGACAGGGGATGAACACTGAAGCTTTCTTT. Amino acids: CASTRQGMNTEAFF.

This clone was picked up one time. This chain uses TRBV7-2 with TRBJ1-1; no definite D call. Germline V CDR1 and CDR2: SGHTA, FQGNSA. The ends were cut back, 5 bases at V and 7 bases at J, with 23 bases in the middle. This CDR3 is 16 amino acids long. CDR3 residues: CASSPQSLRQSVEAFF. CDR3 DNA: TGTGCCAGCAGCCCCCAATCACTCCGCCAGTCGGTTGAAGCTTTCTTT.

The sample holds a few counts of this clone. The chain employs TRBV18 and TRBJ2-7; TRBD2 is a possible D gene (5 bases). V lost 2 bases, J lost 6 bases, and 11 bases lay in between. Germline V gene lookup returns CDR1 KGHSH and CDR2 LQKENI. The CDR3 runs to 13 residues. This chain's CDR3 is CASSPAGEGEQYF. The CDR3 bases are TGTGCCAGCTCACCAGCGGGCGAGGGCGAGCAGTACTTC.

The chain employs TRBV3-1 (or the pseudogene TRBV3-2) and TRBJ1-1; D is unclear. This CDR3 contains 14 residues. Deletions cut 2 bases from V and 0 bases from J, with 7 bases between. Germline CDR1 and CDR2: LGHDT and YNNKEL (reference sequence). This CDR3 is CASSQNHLNTEAFF. The CDR3, as DNA: TGTGCCAGCAGCCAAAACCACCTGAACACTGAAGCTTTCTTT.

This clone has more than one count but fewer than ten. V usage is TRBV11-2 and J usage is TRBJ1-4, with 7 bases matching TRBD1. The CDR3 consists of 14 residues. The V gene's germline CDR1 is SGHAT and CDR2 FQNNGV. J lost 6 bases, V lost 5 bases, and 6 bases had no gene match. CDR3 residues: CASSAGQQYEKLFF. The CDR3 coding sequence is TGTGCCAGCAGCGCGGGACAGCAATATGAAAAACTGTTTTTT.

J is TRBJ1-1 and V is TRBV9; D possibly corresponds to TRBD1 (5 bases). The CDR3 is made up of 14 amino acids. From germline, CDR1 is SGDLS and CDR2 YYNGEE. The germline V and J ends were trimmed by 1 base and 1 base, with 8 bases remaining between them. CDR3 in amino acids: CASSVRGGNTEAFF. As DNA, the CDR3 is TGTGCCAGCAGCGTACGGGGCGGGAACACTGAAGCTTTCTTT.

This chain uses TRBV7-6 with TRBJ2-7; weak D call: TRBD1 (5 bases). The CDR3 is 13 amino acids. V was trimmed by 1 base and J by 5 bases, leaving 9 bases between them. CDR1 and CDR2 from the germline V gene are SGHVS and FNYEAQ. In nucleotides, the CDR3 is TGTGCCAGCAGCTTAGGGGGCAAAAACGAGCAGTACTTC. Protein sequence: CASSLGGKNEQYF.

V is TRBV5-1 and J is TRBJ1-6, with D uncertain. Trimming removed 1 base from V and 8 bases from J, with 10 bases in between. The CDR3 totals 14 residues. Looked up from germline, CDR1 is SGHRS and CDR2 is YFSETQ. The CDR3 protein is CASSLWQQDSPLHF. CDR3 sequence (DNA): TGCGCCAGCAGCTTGTGGCAGCAAGATTCACCCCTCCACTTT.

V is TRBV29-1 and J is TRBJ2-3; 8 bases line up with TRBD2. CDR3 length: 17 residues. The germline V gene has CDR1 SQVTM and CDR2 ANQGSEA. Germline trimming cut 2 bases from V and 5 bases from J; bases unmatched to any gene: 15. CDR3 nucleotides: TGCAGCGTTGAATGGTATAGCGGGGAACTGAGGAAAGATACGCAGTATTTT. Residues: CSVEWYSGELRKDTQYF.

This sequence joins TRBV3-1 (or the pseudogene TRBV3-2) and TRBJ2-5, with D perhaps matching TRBD1 or TRBD2 (5 bases each). Germline V gene lookup returns CDR1 LGHDT and CDR2 YNNKEL (reference sequence). V gave up 0 bases and J gave up 5 bases, with 13 bases separating them. The CDR3 has 15 amino acids. This CDR3 reads CASSQEPGARETQYF. Written as DNA, the CDR3 is TGTGCCAGCAGCCAAGAACCCGGGGCGCGTGAGACCCAGTACTTC.

The V and J genes are TRBV6-6 and TRBJ1-1; no clear D gene. The CDR3 loop spans 12 amino acids. The V and J ends lost 4 bases and 8 bases respectively, with 11 bases between them. Germline-derived CDR1 and CDR2 are MNHNY and SVGAGI (reference sequence). CDR3 coding DNA: TGTGCCAGCAGTTTCACCCTGACAGAAGCTTTCTTT. Its protein product is CASSFTLTEAFF.

The chain has TRBV7-2 and TRBJ1-5; the match to TRBD1 covers 10 bases. V dropped 2 bases and J dropped 2; count of bases not matched to a gene: 6. CDR1 and CDR2 from the germline V gene are SGHTA and FQGNSA. The CDR3 is made up of 17 amino acids. In DNA form, the CDR3 reads TGTGCCAGCAGCTTACAGGGCGGACAGGGGGGCAATCAGCCCCAGCATTTT. Translation: CASSLQGGQGGNQPQHF. Complete variable domain (other parts from reference TRBV7-2 and TRBJ1-5): GAGVSQSPSNKVTEKGKDVELRCDPISGHTALYWYRQSLGQGLEFLIYFQGNSAPDKSGLPSDRFSAERTGGSVSTLTIQRTQQEDSAVYLCASSLQGGQGGNQPQHFGDGTRLSIL.

This clone was observed once. V gene TRBV5-5 combines with J gene TRBJ1-1, with D perhaps TRBD1 (6 bases). Germline CDR1 SGHKS, CDR2 YYEKEE (reference sequence). There are 14 residues in the CDR3. V was shortened by 0 bases and J by 1 base, with 7 bases between the two germline ends. CDR3 loop: CASSLVGQNTEAFF. The DNA for the CDR3 is TGTGCCAGCAGCTTGGTGGGACAGAACACTGAAGCTTTCTTT.

The chain has TRBV5-6 and TRBJ2-1; 10 bases align to TRBD2. The length of the CDR3 is 16 residues. V dropped 3 bases and J dropped 4; count of bases not matched to a gene: 7. In germline, CDR1 is SGHDT, CDR2 YYEEEE. The chain's CDR3 is CASSWTGTSAYNEQFF. In nucleotides, the CDR3 is TGTGCCAGCAGCTGGACCGGGACTAGCGCTTACAATGAGCAGTTCTTC.

This clone showed up just once. This sequence joins TRBV12-3 or TRBV12-4 and TRBJ1-1, with D hard to call. The CDR3 is 13 amino acids. V was cut by 3 bases and J by 3 bases, with 8 bases left in between. In nucleotides, the CDR3 is TGTGCCAGCAGTTTTCTCCGGGACACTGAAGCTTTCTTT. Protein sequence: CASSFLRDTEAFF.

The CDR3 coding sequence is TGTGCCAGCAGTTACCAGGACACCCGCACAGATACGCAGTATTTT. Translation: CASSYQDTRTDTQYF. The gene calls are TRBV6-6 and TRBJ2-3; maybe TRBD1 (5 bases). CDR3 length: 15 residues. Trimming left V 2 bases short and J 1 base short, with 10 bases between. The germline V gene has CDR1 MNHNY and CDR2 SVGAGI (reference sequence).

This clone was seen only once. The chain couples TRBV4-1 to TRBJ1-4; no clear D gene. Per the germline V gene, CDR1 is MGHRA and CDR2 is YSYEKL. The CDR3 is 15 residues long. V was trimmed by 1 base and J by 4 bases, leaving 10 bases between them. CDR3 loop: CASSQGRVGNEKLFF. DNA of the CDR3: TGCGCCAGCAGCCAAGGGCGGGTGGGTAATGAAAAACTGTTTTTT.

The V and J genes are TRBV2 and TRBJ2-7; D is undetermined. Trimming took 8 bases from V and 0 from J, leaving 8 bases between them. Germline-derived CDR1 and CDR2 are SNHLY and FYNNEI. The CDR3 has 12 amino acids. CDR3 region: CASFSGSYEQYF. In DNA, the CDR3 is TGTGCCAGCTTTTCCGGCTCCTACGAGCAGTACTTC.

This clone is a singleton in its sample. CDR3 amino acids: CATSWPGGDEQFF. For the CDR3, the DNA is TGTGCCACCAGCTGGCCCGGAGGTGATGAGCAGTTCTTC. V usage is TRBV15 and J usage is TRBJ2-1, with D tentatively TRBD2 (5 bases). The germline V gene encodes CDR1 LNHNV and CDR2 YYDKDF (reference sequence). CDR3 length equals 13 residues. Trimming stripped 5 bases from V and 8 bases from J, with 13 bases between.

This clone was seen only once. The chain links TRBV5-1 to TRBJ2-2, with 11 bases aligning to TRBD1. This CDR3 contains 16 residues. V lost 3 bases and J lost 5; bases outside the gene matches: 6. Germline loops: CDR1 SGHRS, CDR2 YFSETQ. CDR3 amino acids: CASSYGTGGGTGELFF. The DNA for the CDR3 is TGCGCCAGCAGCTACGGGACAGGGGGAGGTACCGGGGAGCTGTTTTTT.